This T cell receptor beta chain was obtained from a study of blood T cell repertoires in COVID-19. Using immunoSEQ multiplex PCR, the repertoire was profiled, and TCRdb retains in-frame clones only, with some absent. The table records 120,000 to 150,000 clones, roughly 87% of them present only once. This TCR came from a woman in her forties or fifties with acute or convalescent COVID-19. Source material: peripheral blood.

CDR3 in DNA: TGCGCCAGCACTTACGGGTACTCCTCCAGCTCCTACGAGCAGTACTTC. Translating gives CASTYGYSSSSYEQYF. The chain employs TRBV5-1 and TRBJ2-7; D gene unclear. CDR1 is SGHRS and CDR2 is YFSETQ in the germline V gene. Trimming left V 6 bases short and J 0 bases short, with 19 bases between. The CDR3 runs 16 residues.